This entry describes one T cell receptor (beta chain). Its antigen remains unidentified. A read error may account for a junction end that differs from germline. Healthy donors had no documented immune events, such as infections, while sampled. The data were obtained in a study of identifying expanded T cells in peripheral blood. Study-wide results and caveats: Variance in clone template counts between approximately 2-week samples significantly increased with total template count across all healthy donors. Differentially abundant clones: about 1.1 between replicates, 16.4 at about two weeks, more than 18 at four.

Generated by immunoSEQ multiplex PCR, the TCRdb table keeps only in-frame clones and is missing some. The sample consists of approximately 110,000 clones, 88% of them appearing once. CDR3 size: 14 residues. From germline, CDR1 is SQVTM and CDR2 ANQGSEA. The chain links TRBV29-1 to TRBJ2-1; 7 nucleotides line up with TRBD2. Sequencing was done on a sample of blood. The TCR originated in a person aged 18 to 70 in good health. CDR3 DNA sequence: TGCAGCGTTGAAGGCGGGACTAACTACGATGAGCAGTTCTTC. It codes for CSVEGGTNYDEQFF.